A selection of T cell receptor beta chains follows, all from one sample in a study of blood T cell repertoires in COVID-19. Some clones are missing from TCRdb's copy, which holds only in-frame ones; the method was immunoSEQ multiplex PCR. Of around 16,000 clones listed, 76% are singletons. Material: peripheral blood. The receptors were gathered from a man aged 65-85 years with active or convalescent COVID-19. Each CDR3 is given with its conserved first and last residue. The D gene is left open where the match is weak. Clone size is stated in some rows and not others, as once, few, many or a class when expanded.

D: TRBD1
size: once
V: TRBV19
J: TRBJ1-5
DNA: TGTGCCAGTAGTTCGACCAGGGACAGGGGGCTGGGGAATCAGCCCCAGCATTTT
CDR3: CASSSTRDRGLGNQPQHF

D: .
size: .
V: TRBV18
J: TRBJ2-7
DNA: TGTGCCAGCTCACCACCGGCCGGCGGAAGCTCCTACGAGCAGTACTTC
CDR3: CASSPPAGGSSYEQYF

D: .
size: .
V: TRBV10-3
J: TRBJ1-1
DNA: TGTGCCATCAGTGAGGCTGGCAGATCAACTGAAGCTTTCTTT
CDR3: CAISEAGRSTEAFF

D: .
size: .
V: TRBV18
J: TRBJ2-1
DNA: TGTGCCAGCTCACCTAGTGACAATGAGCAGTTCTTC
CDR3: CASSPSDNEQFF

D: TRBD1
size: .
V: TRBV29-1
J: TRBJ2-5
DNA: TGCAGCGCAGCCCAGGGACAGGGAGAGACCCAGTACTTC
CDR3: CSAAQGQGETQYF

D: .
size: .
V: TRBV5-4
J: TRBJ2-2
DNA: TGTGCCAGCAGCTTGTTTATCACCGGGGAGCTGTTTTTT
CDR3: CASSLFITGELFF

D: TRBD1
size: .
V: TRBV7-8
J: TRBJ1-2
DNA: TGTGCCAGCAGCTTAGGGACAGGGGGCCGGAGTGGCTATGGCTACACCTTC
CDR3: CASSLGTGGRSGYGYTF

D: .
size: .
V: TRBV6-2/TRBV6-3
J: TRBJ2-3
DNA: TGTGCCAGCGGCCCGGGGCGGGGGCGCACAGATACGCAGTATTTT
CDR3: CASGPGRGRTDTQYF

D: .
size: .
V: TRBV5-1
J: TRBJ1-1
DNA: TGCGCCAGCAGCTGGGCATCTGGGGGCAACACTGAAGCTTTCTTT
CDR3: CASSWASGGNTEAFF

D: TRBD1
size: .
V: TRBV5-1
J: TRBJ2-7
DNA: TGCGCCAGCAGCGACCCCTCGACAGGGATGGGGGAGCAGTACTTC
CDR3: CASSDPSTGMGEQYF

D: TRBD2
size: .
V: TRBV13
J: TRBJ2-1
DNA: TGTGCCAGCAGCTCCCTGGGGCGGGGGGATTACAATGAGCAGTTCTTC
CDR3: CASSSLGRGDYNEQFF

D: .
size: .
V: TRBV18
J: TRBJ1-2
DNA: TGTGCCAGCTCAATAAACCGAGAGGAGGCCTATGGCTACACCTTC
CDR3: CASSINREEAYGYTF

D: TRBD1
size: .
V: TRBV7-8
J: TRBJ1-6
DNA: TGTGCCAGCAGTCGTTACAGGGGGCTTGATTCACCCCTCCACTTT
CDR3: CASSRYRGLDSPLHF

D: .
size: .
V: TRBV27
J: TRBJ2-6
DNA: TGTGCCAGCAGTTTATCGGAGTCTGGGGCCAACGTCCTGACTTTC
CDR3: CASSLSESGANVLTF

D: TRBD1
size: .
V: TRBV2
J: TRBJ2-5
DNA: TGTGCCAGCACGGGACAGGCGCAAGAGACCCAGTACTTC
CDR3: CASTGQAQETQYF

D: TRBD2
size: few
V: TRBV2
J: TRBJ2-2
DNA: TGTGCCAGCAATAGCGGGAGAGGCACCGGGGAGCTGTTTTTT
CDR3: CASNSGRGTGELFF

D: .
size: .
V: TRBV6-5
J: TRBJ2-5
DNA: TGTGCCAGCAGTTCACAGGGGGAGGGTGAGACCCAGTACTTC
CDR3: CASSSQGEGETQYF

D: TRBD2
size: .
V: TRBV7-2
J: TRBJ2-7
DNA: TGTGCCAGCAGCTTAGAGCTAGCGGGGGACGAGCAGTACTTC
CDR3: CASSLELAGDEQYF

D: .
size: few
V: TRBV7-9
J: TRBJ1-2
DNA: TGTGCCAGCAGCTTAGGCCTGCCTGAGGATGGCTACACCTTC
CDR3: CASSLGLPEDGYTF

D: TRBD1
size: .
V: TRBV6-1
J: TRBJ1-2
DNA: TGTGCCAGCAGTGAAACCCCGGGACAGGGGTATGGCTACACCTTC
CDR3: CASSETPGQGYGYTF

D: .
size: .
V: TRBV11-2
J: TRBJ1-1
DNA: TGTGCCAGCAGCCAGGGGCCGGGCACTGAAGCTTTCTTT
CDR3: CASSQGPGTEAFF

D: .
size: .
V: TRBV27
J: TRBJ1-1
DNA: TGTGCCAGCAGTTTATCAGGAGACACTGAAGCTTTCTTT
CDR3: CASSLSGDTEAFF

D: TRBD2
size: few
V: TRBV6-2/TRBV6-3
J: TRBJ2-7
DNA: TGTGCCAGCAGCCCCGGGACTAGAAGTTACGAGCAGTACTTC
CDR3: CASSPGTRSYEQYF

D: .
size: .
V: TRBV5-3
J: TRBJ2-3
DNA: TGTGCCAGAAGCTTGCAAGTGAGACTAGACCTTAGCACAGATACGCAGTATTTT
CDR3: CARSLQVRLDLSTDTQYF

D: .
size: .
V: TRBV12-3/TRBV12-4
J: TRBJ2-3
DNA: TGTGCCAGCGGAGACTGGGGGGCAGATACGCAGTATTTT
CDR3: CASGDWGADTQYF

D: .
size: .
V: TRBV4-1
J: TRBJ1-5
DNA: TGCGCCAGCAGCCAATACAGGGAAAGCAATCAGCCCCAGCATTTT
CDR3: CASSQYRESNQPQHF

D: TRBD2
size: .
V: TRBV9
J: TRBJ2-3
DNA: TGTGCCAGCAGCGCCCGGCCCTTAGCGGGGGCTGATACGCAGTATTTT
CDR3: CASSARPLAGADTQYF

D: TRBD1
size: .
V: TRBV5-1
J: TRBJ2-1
DNA: TGCGCCAGCAGCTCCACGGGACAGGACAATGAGCAGTTCTTC
CDR3: CASSSTGQDNEQFF

D: TRBD1
size: .
V: TRBV5-5
J: TRBJ2-3
DNA: TGTGCCACCGAAGGACAGGGCCGCACAGATACGCAGTATTTT
CDR3: CATEGQGRTDTQYF

D: TRBD1
size: .
V: TRBV28
J: TRBJ2-1
DNA: TGTGCCAGCAGATTCCCCGGGACAGGGGTCAATGAGCAGTTCTTC
CDR3: CASRFPGTGVNEQFF

D: .
size: .
V: TRBV7-6
J: TRBJ1-1
DNA: TGTGCCAGCAGCTTAGGGTCCCGGGAGTATATCATAGAAGCTTTCTTT
CDR3: CASSLGSREYIIEAFF

D: .
size: .
V: TRBV29-1
J: TRBJ2-7
DNA: TGCAGCGTTGAAGATCGAGTGAGCCGGGAGCAGTACTTC
CDR3: CSVEDRVSREQYF

D: .
size: .
V: TRBV7-8
J: TRBJ2-4
DNA: TGTGCCAGCAGCTTAGCGGCCTTAGCCAAAAACATTCAGTACTTC
CDR3: CASSLAALAKNIQYF

D: .
size: .
V: TRBV5-1
J: TRBJ2-1
DNA: TGCGCCAGCAGCCCCGAGGAGGCAGGGCAGTTCTTC
CDR3: CASSPEEAGQFF

D: .
size: few
V: TRBV19
J: TRBJ2-6
DNA: TGTGCCAGTAGTCTCGTGGGACTCGGTGGGGCCAACGTCCTGACTTTC
CDR3: CASSLVGLGGANVLTF

D: .
size: .
V: TRBV19
J: TRBJ1-6
DNA: TGTGCCAGTAGGAGGGAGAATTCACCCCTCCACTTT
CDR3: CASRRENSPLHF

D: .
size: .
V: TRBV6-6
J: TRBJ1-5
DNA: TGTGCCAGCAGAGACACCGGGACACGAAATCAGCCCCAGCATTTT
CDR3: CASRDTGTRNQPQHF

D: .
size: .
V: TRBV11-2
J: TRBJ2-3
DNA: TGTGCCAGCAGCTCTCCGACAGGCACAGATACGCAGTATTTT
CDR3: CASSSPTGTDTQYF

D: .
size: few
V: TRBV28
J: TRBJ1-2
DNA: TGTGCCAGCAGTTCCCCCTTCAGGGCGAGAGACTATGGCTACACCTTC
CDR3: CASSSPFRARDYGYTF

D: .
size: .
V: TRBV7-2
J: TRBJ2-3
DNA: TGTGCCAGCAGCTTAGTGCTTGGGTCGCAGGGCACAGATACGCAGTATTTT
CDR3: CASSLVLGSQGTDTQYF

D: .
size: medium-sized
V: TRBV7-2
J: TRBJ2-1
DNA: TGTGCCAGCAGCTTAGGCCAACCCTACTACAATGAGCAGTTCTTC
CDR3: CASSLGQPYYNEQFF

D: TRBD1
size: .
V: TRBV18
J: TRBJ1-2
DNA: TGTGCCAGCTCACCTGACAGGGGGGACTATGGCTACACCTTC
CDR3: CASSPDRGDYGYTF